Below, 10 T cell receptor beta chains from the same sample are listed, as sequenced in a study of identical twins. TCRdb analysed the 5' RACE reads with MiXCR anew, one entry per CDR3 protein. The sample carries about 250,000 distinct CDR3 sequences, 6% to 8% recorded once. The same sample was also studied in work on yellow fever vaccine responses in identical twins.

Specimen: CD8+ T cells sorted from blood. The receptors derive from a woman aged 18-29 years in good health.

This clonotype has a handful of counts. V is TRBV4-1 and J is TRBJ2-1; a weak D match, TRBD2 (5 bases). The CDR3 extends over 15 amino acids. Trimming shortened V by 4 bases and J by 6 bases, and 16 bases separated the two germline ends. CDR1 is MGHRA and CDR2 is YSYEKL in the germline V gene. The DNA of the CDR3 is TGCGCCAGCAGCCCCGACCGAGCTCGGGGCAATGAGCAGTTCTTC. It is translated as CASSPDRARGNEQFF.

This clonotype occurred a few times. The V gene is TRBV15, the J gene TRBJ2-3; 8 nucleotides align to TRBD2. The CDR3 is made up of 15 amino acids. The germline V gene has CDR1 LNHNV and CDR2 YYDKDF (reference sequence). V was clipped by 0 bases and J by 2 bases; unmatched bases: 1. In DNA, the CDR3 is TGTGCCACCAGCAGAGATAGCGGGATCACAGATACGCAGTATTTT. Translated, it gives CATSRDSGITDTQYF. The variable domain in full, completed from reference TRBV15 and TRBJ2-3, reads DAMVIQNPRYQVTQFGKPVTLSCSQTLNHNVMYWYQQKSSQAPKLLFHYYDKDFNNEADTPDNFQSRRPNTSFCFLDIRSPGLGDTAMYLCATSRDSGITDTQYFGPGTRLTVL.

The chain uses TRBV6-1 and TRBJ2-7; the match to TRBD2 covers 8 bases. This CDR3 is 15 amino acids long. Trimming at V came to 6 bases and at J to 0 bases, leaving 7 bases not matched to a gene. Germline assignment: CDR1 MNHNS and CDR2 SASEGT. DNA for the CDR3: TGTGCCAGCAGCATGGTGAGCGGGAGCTCCTACGAGCAGTACTTC. Translated, it gives CASSMVSGSSYEQYF.

This clonotype was observed many times. This chain links TRBV5-1 with TRBJ2-1, with 9 bases matching TRBD1. J gave up 2 bases and V 4 bases, and 7 bases lay outside the gene matches. The germline CDR1 and CDR2 sequences are SGHRS and YFSETQ. This CDR3 is built from 16 residues. CDR3 coding DNA: TGCGCCAGCAGCCTCGGACAGGGGTATGCCTACAATGAGCAGTTCTTC. Protein product: CASSLGQGYAYNEQFF.

This rearrangement joins TRBV13 to TRBJ1-4; TRBD1 matches at 8 bases. The germline CDR1 and CDR2 sequences are PRHDT and FYEKMQ (reference sequence). The junction had 4 bases not matched to a gene; V was cut back by 3 bases and J by 7 bases. The CDR3 is 14 amino acids. DNA for the CDR3: TGTGCCAGCAGCTTGTCCAGGGGGCCTGAAAAACTGTTTTTT. As protein: CASSLSRGPEKLFF.

This clonotype was recorded a few times. The rearrangement joins TRBV27 to TRBJ2-1; D perhaps matches TRBD2 (6 bases). Trimming removed 3 bases at V and 15 bases at J, with 12 bases between. In germline, CDR1 is MNHEY, CDR2 SMNVEV (reference sequence). The CDR3 loop spans 11 amino acids. The CDR3 nucleotides read TGTGCCAGCAGTTTTGCCGGGACTCTGTTCTTC. It translates to CASSFAGTLFF.

This chain uses TRBV6-2 or TRBV6-3 with TRBJ2-1; D uncertain. The CDR3 has 16 residues. V was pared by 2 bases and J by 6 bases, with 17 bases between. Germline V gene lookup returns CDR1 MNHEY and CDR2 SVGEGT. The CDR3 reads CASSYGGSLLSNEQFF. For the CDR3, the DNA is TGTGCCAGCAGTTACGGTGGCTCCCTCCTGAGCAATGAGCAGTTCTTC.

The J gene is TRBJ2-7, the V gene TRBV7-3; D is possibly TRBD1 or TRBD2 (6 bases each). Germline V gene lookup returns CDR1 SGHTA and CDR2 FQGTGA. The CDR3 consists of 13 residues. The ends were cut back, 5 bases at V and 6 bases at J, with 14 bases in the middle. CDR3 residues: CASSLNRDCEQYF. CDR3 coding DNA: TGTGCCAGCAGCCTAAACAGGGACTGCGAGCAGTACTTC.

This clonotype showed up many times. The chain links TRBV7-9 to TRBJ2-5; 9 bases fit TRBD2. The CDR3 consists of 15 residues. J lost 4 bases, V lost 5 bases, and 8 bases had no gene match. From germline, CDR1 is SEHNR and CDR2 FQNEAQ (reference sequence). CDR3 protein: CASSVSGRFLETQYF. The DNA of the CDR3 is TGTGCCAGCAGCGTAAGCGGGAGGTTCTTAGAGACCCAGTACTTC.

This chain links TRBV5-5 with TRBJ2-7, with a weak D call TRBD1 (6 bases). This CDR3 has 15 residues. V lost 1 base and J lost 2, with 13 bases in between. CDR1 is SGHKS and CDR2 is YYEKEE in the germline V gene (reference sequence). CDR3 DNA sequence: TGTGCCAGCAGCTTGTCAGCCGGACAGACCTACGAGCAGTACTTC. Translation: CASSLSAGQTYEQYF. The variable domain in full, with the rest retrieved from reference TRBV5-5 and TRBJ2-7, is DAGVTQSPTHLIKTRGQQVTLRCSPISGHKSVSWYQQVLGQGPQFIFQYYEKEERGRGNFPDRFSARQFPNYSSELNVNALLLGDSALYLCASSLSAGQTYEQYFGPGTRLTVT.